This record covers a single TCR beta chain. Germline loops: CDR1 SEHNR, CDR2 FQNEAQ (reference sequence). The germline V and J ends were trimmed by 0 bases and 7 bases, with 9 bases remaining between them. The CDR3 totals 14 residues. TCRdb's copy holds only in-frame clones and misses some; the assay was immunoSEQ multiplex PCR. This sample has roughly 340,000 clones, with 87% found just once. The data were taken from a study of blood T cell repertoires in COVID-19. In assigning cohorts, the study relied on participant-reported clinical history. Sample: PBMCs or T cells enriched from blood (not recorded which). The chain combines TRBV7-9 with TRBJ1-4, with a tentative D call TRBD1 (5 bases). The sequence derives from a middle-aged man in a cohort exposed to, infected with or recovered from COVID-19 (not recorded which). In nucleotides, the CDR3 is TGTGCCAGCAGCTTAGCAGGGGCCAGTGAAAAACTGTTTTTT. Translation: CASSLAGASEKLFF.